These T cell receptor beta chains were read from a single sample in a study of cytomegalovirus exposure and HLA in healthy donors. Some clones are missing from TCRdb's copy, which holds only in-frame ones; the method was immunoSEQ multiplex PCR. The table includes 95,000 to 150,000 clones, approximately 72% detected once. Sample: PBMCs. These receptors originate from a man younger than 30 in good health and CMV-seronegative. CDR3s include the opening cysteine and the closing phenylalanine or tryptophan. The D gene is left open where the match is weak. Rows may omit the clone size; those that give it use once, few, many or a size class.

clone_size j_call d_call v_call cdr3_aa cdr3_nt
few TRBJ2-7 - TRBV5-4 CASSLNRGTYEQYF TGTGCCAGCAGCTTGAACCGGGGAACCTACGAGCAGTACTTC
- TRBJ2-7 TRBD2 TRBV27 CASSKLATYEQYF TGTGCCAGCAGTAAACTAGCGACCTACGAGCAGTACTTC
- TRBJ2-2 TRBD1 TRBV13 CASSSGTGVTGELFF TGTGCCAGCAGCTCCGGGACAGGGGTCACCGGGGAGCTGTTTTTT
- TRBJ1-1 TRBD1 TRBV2 CATKGAAEAFF TGTGCCACCAAGGGGGCGGCTGAAGCTTTCTTT
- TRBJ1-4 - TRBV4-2 CASSQGQSNEKLFF TGTGCCAGCAGCCAAGGACAGAGTAATGAAAAACTGTTTTTT
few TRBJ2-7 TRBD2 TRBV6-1 CASSEASGYEQYF TGTGCCAGCAGTGAGGCTAGCGGGTACGAGCAGTACTTC
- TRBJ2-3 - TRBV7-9 CASSITSGTTDTQYF TGTGCCAGCAGCATAACCAGCGGTACCACAGATACGCAGTATTTT
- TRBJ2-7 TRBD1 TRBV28 CASSRPEWGTGSHEQYF TGTGCCAGCAGCCGACCCGAGTGGGGGACAGGGAGCCACGAGCAGTACTTC
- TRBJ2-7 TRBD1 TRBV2 CASSELGTGEVYEQYF TGTGCCAGCAGTGAGTTAGGGACAGGGGAGGTTTACGAGCAGTACTTC
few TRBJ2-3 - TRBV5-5 CASRPSGFVTDTQYF TGTGCCAGCAGACCCAGCGGGTTCGTCACAGATACGCAGTATTTT
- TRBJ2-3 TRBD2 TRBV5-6 CASSWEIGGGRDTQYF TGTGCCAGCAGCTGGGAAATAGGCGGGGGTCGTGATACGCAGTATTTT
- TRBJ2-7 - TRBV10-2 CASSEAAASYEQYF TGCGCCAGCAGTGAGGCGGCAGCCTCCTACGAGCAGTACTTC
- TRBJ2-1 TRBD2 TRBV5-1 CASSWGIAGGAREQFF TGCGCCAGCAGCTGGGGGATAGCGGGGGGAGCCCGTGAGCAGTTCTTC
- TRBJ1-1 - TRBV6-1 CASNRVNTEAFF TGTGCCAGCAACAGGGTGAACACTGAAGCTTTCTTT
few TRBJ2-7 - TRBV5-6 CASSNSRGSPTHEQYF TGTGCCAGCAGCAACAGCAGGGGCTCCCCTACCCACGAGCAGTACTTC
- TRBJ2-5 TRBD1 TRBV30 CASHETGKAETQYF TGTGCCTCGCACGAGACAGGGAAGGCAGAGACCCAGTACTTC
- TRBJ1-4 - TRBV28 CASSPPTELNEKLFF TGTGCCAGCAGTCCCCCGACAGAGTTAAATGAAAAACTGTTTTTT
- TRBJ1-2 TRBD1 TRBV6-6 CASSKDRGRYTF TGTGCCAGCAGCAAGGACAGGGGTCGCTACACCTTC
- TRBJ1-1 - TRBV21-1 CASRGDRNTEAFF TGTGCCAGCAGAGGAGACAGAAACACTGAAGCTTTCTTT
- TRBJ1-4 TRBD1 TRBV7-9 CASSSRDREKLFF TGTGCCAGCAGCTCCCGGGACAGGGAGAAACTGTTTTTT
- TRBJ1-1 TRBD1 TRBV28 CASSLATGPFTEAFF TGTGCCAGCAGTCTAGCGACAGGGCCCTTCACTGAAGCTTTCTTT
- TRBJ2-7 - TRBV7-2 CASSPQGKHEQYF TGTGCCAGCAGCCCACAGGGAAAACACGAGCAGTACTTC
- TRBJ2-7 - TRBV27 CASRQTVSYEQYF TGTGCCAGCAGGCAGACAGTTTCCTACGAGCAGTACTTC
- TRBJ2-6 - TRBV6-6 CASSYSSSGANVLTF TGTGCCAGCAGCTACAGTAGCTCTGGGGCCAACGTCCTGACTTTC
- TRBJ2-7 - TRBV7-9 CSSSSPSYEQYF TGTTCCAGCAGCTCCCCTTCCTACGAGCAGTACTTC
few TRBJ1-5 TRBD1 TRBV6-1 CASSDRAGNQPQHF TGTGCCAGCAGCGACAGGGCCGGCAATCAGCCCCAGCATTTT
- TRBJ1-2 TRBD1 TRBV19 CASSRRQGARGYTF TGTGCCAGTAGTAGGAGACAGGGGGCGCGTGGCTACACCTTC
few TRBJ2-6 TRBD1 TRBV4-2 CASSLTTGSGANVLTF TGTGCCAGCAGCCTCACGACAGGGTCTGGGGCCAACGTCCTGACTTTC
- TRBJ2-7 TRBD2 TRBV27 CASSIAGPRYEQYF TGTGCCAGCAGTATAGCGGGGCCCCGCTACGAGCAGTACTTC
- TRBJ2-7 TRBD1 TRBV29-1 CSIETGGSYEQYF TGCAGCATAGAGACAGGGGGCTCCTACGAGCAGTACTTC
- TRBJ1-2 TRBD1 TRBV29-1 CSVEDNRGGYGYTF TGCAGCGTTGAAGATAACAGGGGTGGTTATGGCTACACCTTC
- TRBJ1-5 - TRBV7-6 CASSGTSRQPQHF TGTGCCAGCAGCGGTACTAGTAGGCAGCCCCAGCATTTT
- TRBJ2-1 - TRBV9 CASSVGLATEQFF TGTGCCAGCAGCGTAGGTCTAGCTACGGAGCAGTTCTTC
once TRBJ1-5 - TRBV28 CASNTGRGNQPQHF TGTGCCAGCAACACAGGGCGAGGCAATCAGCCCCAGCATTTT
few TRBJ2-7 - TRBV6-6 CASSSIYEQYF TGTGCCAGCAGTTCCATCTACGAGCAGTACTTC
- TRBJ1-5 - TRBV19 CASSITLWSDYSNQPQHF TGTGCCAGTAGTATCACTTTGTGGTCGGACTATAGCAATCAGCCCCAGCATTTT
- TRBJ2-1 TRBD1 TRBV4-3 CASSHTGTVEQFF TGCGCCAGCAGCCATACTGGGACAGTGGAGCAGTTCTTC
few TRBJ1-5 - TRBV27 CASSLAGNRPQHF TGTGCCAGCAGTTTGGCAGGCAATCGGCCCCAGCATTTT
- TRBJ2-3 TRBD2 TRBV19 CASSGGTYSTDTQYF TGTGCCAGTAGCGGGGGGACGTATAGCACAGATACGCAGTATTTT
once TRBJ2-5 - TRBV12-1 CASSFEASGEDQETQYF TGTGCCAGCAGCTTTGAGGCTAGCGGGGAGGATCAAGAGACCCAGTACTTC
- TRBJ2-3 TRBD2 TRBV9 CASSVEGLAAPSTDTQYF TGTGCCAGCAGCGTAGAGGGACTAGCGGCCCCTAGCACAGATACGCAGTATTTT
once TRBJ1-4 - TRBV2 CASSAGSLATNEKLFF TGTGCCAGCAGTGCGGGGTCCCTTGCAACTAATGAAAAACTGTTTTTT
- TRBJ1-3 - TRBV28 CASLAGPPKDTIYF TGTGCCAGTCTCGCGGGACCCCCGAAAGACACCATATATTTT
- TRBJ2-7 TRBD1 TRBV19 CASSTPTRQGGYEQYF TGTGCCAGTAGTACGCCGACCCGACAGGGTGGCTACGAGCAGTACTTC
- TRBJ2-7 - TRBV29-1 CSVFRGGNEQYF TGCAGCGTTTTTAGGGGGGGGAACGAGCAGTACTTC
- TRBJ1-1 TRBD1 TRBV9 CASSVGGQGRDTEAFF TGTGCCAGCAGCGTAGGAGGACAGGGAAGGGACACTGAAGCTTTCTTT
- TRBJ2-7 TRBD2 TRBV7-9 CASSPSGTSGREGLDF TGTGCCAGCAGCCCATCCGGGACTAGCGGGAGGGAAGGGTTAGACTTC
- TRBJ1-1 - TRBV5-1 CASSLAGAETEAFF TGCGCCAGCAGCTTGGCAGGGGCTGAGACTGAAGCTTTCTTT
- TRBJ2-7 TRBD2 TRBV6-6 CASSLAGVFSYEQYF TGTGCCAGCAGTCTAGCGGGAGTTTTTAGCTACGAGCAGTACTTC
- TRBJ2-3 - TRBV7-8 CASSLGRTDTQYF TGTGCCAGCAGCTTAGGGCGCACAGATACGCAGTATTTT
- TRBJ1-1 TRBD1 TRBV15 CATSSVAQGASEAFF TGTGCCACCAGCAGTGTCGCACAGGGGGCTAGTGAAGCTTTCTTT
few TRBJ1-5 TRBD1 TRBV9 CASSADRESQPQHF TGTGCCAGCAGCGCGGACAGGGAGAGTCAGCCCCAGCATTTT
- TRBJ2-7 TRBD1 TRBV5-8 CSSSQGGQGSYEQYF TGTTCCAGCAGCCAGGGGGGACAGGGGTCCTACGAGCAGTACTTC